What follows are 23 T cell receptor beta chains derived from one specimen sequenced in a study of blood T cell repertoires in COVID-19. Method: immunoSEQ multiplex PCR; TCRdb's copy keeps in-frame clones and lacks some. The sample comprises 150,000 to 200,000 clones, 88% of which are singletons, and about 26% rests with the top ten. Sequenced: peripheral blood. The receptors originated from a man in his 60s with acute or convalescent COVID-19.

V usage is TRBV29-1 and J usage is TRBJ1-1; 9 bases agree with TRBD1. Trimming took 8 bases from V and 4 from J; bases not matched to a gene: 8. CDR3 size: 13 residues. The germline V gene encodes CDR1 SQVTM and CDR2 ANQGSEA. CDR3 residues: CSTTGGVGTEAFF. The CDR3 DNA follows: TGCAGCACAACAGGGGGCGTTGGCACTGAAGCTTTCTTT. Based on the CDR3 plus reference TRBV29-1 and TRBJ1-1, the full variable domain is SAVISQKPSRDICQRGTSLTIQCQVDSQVTMMFWYRQQPGQSLTLIATANQGSEATYESGFVIDKFPISRPNLTFSTLTVSNMSPEDSSIYLCSTTGGVGTEAFFGQGTRLTVV.

The genes are TRBV2 and TRBJ1-1; TRBD1 is a possible D gene (5 bases). CDR3 length equals 14 residues. The V gene lost 3 bases and the J gene lost 7 bases, with 15 bases spanning the gap. Germline loops: CDR1 SNHLY, CDR2 FYNNEI. CDR3 region: CASSDRWGDGEAFF. In DNA form, the CDR3 reads TGTGCCAGCAGTGATCGATGGGGGGACGGTGAAGCTTTCTTT. The whole variable domain, remainder taken from reference TRBV2 and TRBJ1-1, is EPEVTQTPSHQVTQMGQEVILRCVPISNHLYFYWYRQILGQKVEFLVSFYNNEISEKSEIFDDQFSVERPDGSNFTLKIRSTKLEDSAMYFCASSDRWGDGEAFFGQGTRLTVV.

The rearrangement joins TRBV6-5 to TRBJ1-2; TRBD1 aligns across 11 bases. In germline, CDR1 is MNHEY, CDR2 SVGAGI. The V segment lost 7 bases and the J segment 7 bases; nucleotides outside the gene matches: 8. This CDR3 spans 14 amino acids. In nucleotides, the CDR3 is TGTGCCAGCACCCCGGGACAGGGGGTATCTGGCTACACCTTC. Protein sequence: CASTPGQGVSGYTF.

The chain recombines TRBV27 with TRBJ2-1; 9 bases are shared with TRBD2. CDR3 size: 15 residues. Germline CDR1 reads MNHEY; CDR2 reads SMNVEV (reference sequence). V dropped 6 bases and J dropped 7; count of bases not matched to a gene: 10. CDR3 sequence reads: CASRAGTSFRNEQFF. As DNA, the CDR3 is TGTGCCAGCAGAGCCGGGACTAGCTTTAGGAATGAGCAGTTCTTC.

The rearrangement uses TRBV30 and TRBJ1-3; D perhaps matches TRBD1 (5 bases). V was trimmed by 4 bases and J by 4 bases, leaving 11 bases between them. The CDR3 loop spans 13 amino acids. In germline, CDR1 is GTSNPN, CDR2 SVGIG (reference sequence). CDR3 sequence: CAWMGGSGNTIYF. The CDR3 DNA follows: TGTGCCTGGATGGGGGGTTCGGGAAACACCATATATTTT.

V is TRBV9 and J is TRBJ2-1; TRBD2 aligns across 8 bases. V lost 2 bases and J lost 5; bases outside the gene matches: 15. The CDR3 is 18 residues long. CDR1 SGDLS and CDR2 YYNGEE come from the germline V gene. The CDR3 region is CASSVNPKTSEINNEQFF. The CDR3 DNA follows: TGTGCCAGCAGCGTCAACCCGAAGACTAGCGAAATAAACAATGAGCAGTTCTTC.

The rearrangement uses TRBV2 and TRBJ1-2; 9 positions match TRBD1. Germline values: CDR1 SNHLY, CDR2 FYNNEI. V was clipped by 6 bases and J by 5 bases; unmatched bases: 7. The CDR3 length is 14 residues. The CDR3 DNA follows: TGTGCCAGCAGACCCGGGACAGGGAGGTATGGCTACACCTTC. Its translation is CASRPGTGRYGYTF.

This clone has just a few counts. J is TRBJ2-2 and V is TRBV5-1, with D tentatively TRBD2 (6 bases). CDR3 length equals 14 residues. With 4 bases removed from V and 2 bases from J, the gap between germline ends came to 9 bases. Looked up from germline, CDR1 is SGHRS and CDR2 is YFSETQ. This chain's CDR3 is CASSPGTNTGELFF. Written as DNA, the CDR3 is TGCGCCAGCAGCCCTGGGACTAACACCGGGGAGCTGTTTTTT.

V usage is TRBV11-2 and J usage is TRBJ2-7; no reliable D call. CDR1 and CDR2 from the germline V gene are SGHAT and FQNNGV. Trimming removed 1 base at V and 9 bases at J, with 7 bases between. CDR3 length equals 11 residues. In DNA form, the CDR3 reads TGTGCCAGCAGCTTAGGTTTTAGGCAGTACGTC. This gives the protein CASSLGFRQYV.

The rearrangement uses TRBV5-4 and TRBJ2-2; the D gene is possibly TRBD1 (6 bases). Germline lookup yields CDR1 SGHNT and CDR2 YYREEE (reference sequence). CDR3 length: 15 amino acids. The V gene lost 4 bases and the J gene lost 0 bases, with 10 bases spanning the gap. The CDR3 protein is CASSRQDSNTGELFF. The CDR3 DNA is TGTGCCAGCAGCCGACAGGATTCGAACACCGGGGAGCTGTTTTTT.

This clone came up a few times. The gene calls are TRBV7-3 and TRBJ2-3; tentatively, D is TRBD1 (5 bases). CDR3 length: 15 residues. Per the germline V gene, CDR1 is SGHTA and CDR2 is FQGTGA. V was clipped by 1 base and J by 2 bases, with 10 bases between them. The CDR3 coding sequence is TGTGCCAGCAGCTTAATAGGGGCGGACACAGATACGCAGTATTTT. Amino acid sequence: CASSLIGADTDTQYF.

A few counts support this clone. The gene calls are TRBV11-2 and TRBJ2-7; D is undetermined. V was pared by 0 bases and J by 0 bases, with 3 bases between. This CDR3 has 13 residues. CDR1 is SGHAT, CDR2 FQNNGV, per germline. The CDR3 loop reads CASSLESSYEQYV. CDR3 in DNA: TGTGCCAGCAGCTTAGAGAGCTCCTACGAGCAGTACGTC.

The chain uses TRBV7-2 and TRBJ2-1; 7 bases map to TRBD2. Germline values: CDR1 SGHTA, CDR2 FQGNSA. The CDR3 is 14 residues long. V gave up 2 bases and J gave up 7 bases; unmatched junction bases: 5. CDR3 sequence (DNA): TGTGCCAGCAGCTTAAGCGGGACCCTAAATGAGCAGTTCTTC. This gives the protein CASSLSGTLNEQFF. The whole variable domain, filled in from reference TRBV7-2 and TRBJ2-1, reads GAGVSQSPSNKVTEKGKDVELRCDPISGHTALYWYRQSLGQGLEFLIYFQGNSAPDKSGLPSDRFSAERTGGSVSTLTIQRTQQEDSAVYLCASSLSGTLNEQFFGPGTRLTVL.

This chain uses TRBV6-4 with TRBJ2-3; D might be TRBD2 (5 bases). Germline loops: CDR1 MRHNA, CDR2 SNTAGT. V lost 2 bases to trimming and J lost 0 bases, with 12 bases between them. This CDR3 comprises 16 residues. CDR3: CASSDRFGLSTDTQYF. In nucleotides, the CDR3 is TGTGCCAGCAGTGACCGTTTCGGACTTAGCACAGATACGCAGTATTTT.

The gene calls are TRBV6-1 and TRBJ2-6, with 9 bases lining up with TRBD1. Germline CDR1 and CDR2: MNHNS and SASEGT. The CDR3 has 16 residues. Trimming at V came to 3 bases and at J to 2 bases, leaving 2 bases not matched to a gene. The CDR3 reads CASSDGTGTGANVLTF. CDR3 sequence (DNA): TGTGCCAGCAGTGACGGGACAGGGACTGGGGCCAACGTCCTGACTTTC.

The chain has TRBV6-5 and TRBJ1-2; a weak D match, TRBD1 (6 bases). Germline V gene data show CDR1 as MNHEY and CDR2 as SVGAGI. The V gene lost 7 bases and the J gene lost 4 bases, with 13 bases spanning the gap. The CDR3 is 13 residues long. The CDR3 region has the DNA TGTGCCAGCAAGTCAGGGGCCAGCTATGGCTACACCTTC. Encoded protein: CASKSGASYGYTF.

This clone was counted only a few times. The chain links TRBV5-4 to TRBJ2-7, with D perhaps TRBD1 (5 bases). Trimming took 2 bases from V and 5 from J, leaving 14 bases between them. CDR3 length: 14 residues. CDR1 is SGHNT, CDR2 YYREEE, per germline (reference sequence). The CDR3 sequence is CASSLSSRADEQYF. The CDR3 bases are TGTGCCAGCAGCTTATCCAGCAGGGCTGACGAGCAGTACTTC.

The V call is TRBV10-3, the J call TRBJ1-5; D is ambiguous. The CDR3 sequence is 13 residues long. V was trimmed by 10 bases and J by 7 bases, leaving 17 bases between them. Germline CDR1 and CDR2: ENHRY and SYGVKD. The CDR3 loop is CATTQERDQPQHF. Here the CDR3 DNA reads TGTGCCACCACCCAGGAACGAGACCAGCCCCAGCATTTT.

This clone showed up just a few times. The genes are TRBV5-4 and TRBJ1-3, with 7 bases aligning to TRBD1. Germline CDR1 is SGHNT and CDR2 is YYREEE (reference sequence). The CDR3 runs 17 residues. V dropped 9 bases and J dropped 0; count of bases not matched to a gene: 15. The CDR3 nucleotides are TGTGCCATGACTACGGGGACAGTATACACCTCTGGAAACACCATATATTTT. Its translation is CAMTTGTVYTSGNTIYF.

This clone was recorded only once. The V and J genes are TRBV6-5 and TRBJ1-1, with D possibly matching TRBD1 (6 bases). The germline V and J ends were trimmed by 4 bases and 5 bases, with 14 bases remaining between them. Germline CDR1 MNHEY, CDR2 SVGAGI. This CDR3 is built from 14 residues. The CDR3 region has the DNA TGTGCCAGCAGTTTAAGGGGAGGGGGAACTGAAGCTTTCTTT. It is translated as CASSLRGGGTEAFF.

The genes are TRBV27 and TRBJ1-2, with D unclear. This CDR3 spans 14 amino acids. The germline gives CDR1 MNHEY, CDR2 SMNVEV (reference sequence). Trimming removed 2 bases from V and 2 bases from J, with 9 bases in between. CDR3 coding DNA: TGTGCCAGCAGTTTAAACGGGGTCAACTATGGCTACACCTTC. Residues: CASSLNGVNYGYTF.

J is TRBJ1-5 and V is TRBV5-8; D possibly corresponds to TRBD1 (5 bases). Germline V CDR1 and CDR2: SGHTS, YDEGEE. CDR3 length: 17 residues. The V gene lost 3 bases and the J gene lost 1 base, with 17 bases spanning the gap. CDR3 DNA sequence: TGTGCCAGCAGCTCGCCTAAGGGGTTTCGAAGCAATCAGCCCCAGCATTTT. This sequence encodes CASSSPKGFRSNQPQHF.

V gene TRBV7-2 combines with J gene TRBJ2-1; TRBD2 is a possible D gene (6 bases). The V gene lost 2 bases and the J gene lost 7 bases, with 9 bases spanning the gap. CDR1 is SGHTA and CDR2 is FQGNSA in the germline V gene. The CDR3 covers 13 residues. The CDR3 nucleotides are TGTGCCAGCAGCTTACATGGAGGGAATGAGCAGTTCTTC. It translates to CASSLHGGNEQFF.